The 8 T cell receptor beta chains in this list originate from one sample, sequenced in a study of shared clonotypes between healthy human individuals. Produced via immunoSEQ multiplex PCR; TCRdb's table is partial and in-frame only. The sample includes a few million clones, 95% of them seen just once. The material sequenced was naive CD4+ T cells sorted from blood. Sample subset: CD45RA+ positively selected. The receptor set was obtained from a man aged 18 to 29 in good health.

The chain joins TRBV5-4 to TRBJ2-3; 7 bases line up with TRBD1. V was pared by 4 bases and J by 2 bases, with 7 bases of the junction left unmatched. The CDR3 sequence is 15 residues long. Germline CDR1 and CDR2: SGHNT and YYREEE (reference sequence). In DNA form, the CDR3 reads TGTGCCAGCAGCCTCGGACAGGCTTCCACAGATACGCAGTATTTT. This codes for CASSLGQASTDTQYF.

The genes are TRBV30 and TRBJ1-2; D is unresolved. Germline values: CDR1 GTSNPN, CDR2 SVGIG (reference sequence). The CDR3 spans 13 residues. With 2 bases removed from V and 14 bases from J, the gap between germline ends came to 21 bases. The CDR3 region is CAWSQSPPRGKTF. The DNA for the CDR3 is TGTGCCTGGAGTCAAAGCCCACCCCGGGGAAAAACCTTC.

The chain carries TRBV4-1 and TRBJ1-1; TRBD1 agrees at 9 bases. The germline V gene encodes CDR1 MGHRA and CDR2 YSYEKL. This CDR3 has 18 amino acids. V lost 3 bases and J lost 1; bases outside the gene matches: 12. The CDR3 loop reads CASSHKGDREVRNTEAFF. In DNA, the CDR3 is TGCGCCAGCAGCCACAAAGGGGACAGGGAAGTTCGGAACACTGAAGCTTTCTTT.

The chain is built from TRBV7-3 and TRBJ2-5, with 7 bases identical to TRBD1. Germline trimming cut 4 bases from V and 2 bases from J; bases unmatched to any gene: 7. The V gene's germline CDR1 is SGHTA and CDR2 FQGTGA. This CDR3 has 15 residues. CDR3 sequence reads: CASSSTGAPQETQYF. CDR3 DNA: TGTGCCAGCAGCTCAACAGGGGCCCCGCAAGAGACCCAGTACTTC. The variable domain in full, with the rest retrieved from reference TRBV7-3 and TRBJ2-5, is GAGVSQTPSNKVTEKGKYVELRCDPISGHTALYWYRQSLGQGPEFLIYFQGTGAADDSGLPNDRFFAVRPEGSVSTLKIQRTERGDSAVYLCASSSTGAPQETQYFGPGTRLLVL.

Comment on this clone: At one boundary the junction diverges from the germline segment, which might be a read error. The J gene is TRBJ2-3, the V gene TRBV10-2, with 10 bases aligning to TRBD2. This CDR3 is built from 15 residues. The germline gives CDR1 WSHSY, CDR2 SAAADI. CDR3 region: CASSEIAGGTNTQYF. The CDR3 bases are TGCGCCAGCAGCGAAATAGCGGGGGGCACAAATACGCAGTATTTT.

The chain links TRBV19 to TRBJ1-1; D unclear. CDR3 length: 14 residues. V was pared by 1 base and J by 4 bases, with 10 bases between. Germline loops: CDR1 LNHDA, CDR2 SQIVND (reference sequence). This CDR3 reads CASSIGAGVTEAFF. The CDR3 DNA follows: TGTGCCAGTAGTATAGGGGCGGGTGTCACTGAAGCTTTCTTT.

The chain is built from TRBV7-2 and TRBJ1-5; unclear D gene. There are 13 residues in the CDR3. Germline V gene sequence: CDR1 SGHTA, CDR2 FQGNSA. V lost 1 base and J 10 bases, leaving 11 bases between the germline ends. This CDR3 is CASSLGFRSPQHF. For the CDR3, the DNA is TGTGCCAGCAGCTTAGGCTTTAGGTCCCCCCAGCATTTT. The complete variable domain, with remaining parts taken from reference TRBV7-2 and TRBJ1-5, reads GAGVSQSPSNKVTEKGKDVELRCDPISGHTALYWYRQSLGQGLEFLIYFQGNSAPDKSGLPSDRFSAERTGGSVSTLTIQRTQQEDSAVYLCASSLGFRSPQHFGDGTRLSIL.

V usage is TRBV5-1 and J usage is TRBJ2-3; TRBD2 matches 11 bases. The germline V gene has CDR1 SGHRS and CDR2 YFSETQ. This CDR3 is built from 16 residues. V shed 6 bases, J shed 0 bases, and the junction held 6 bases outside the gene matches. CDR3: CASMGLAESSTDTQYF. The CDR3 region has the DNA TGCGCCAGCATGGGACTAGCGGAGTCTAGCACAGATACGCAGTATTTT.